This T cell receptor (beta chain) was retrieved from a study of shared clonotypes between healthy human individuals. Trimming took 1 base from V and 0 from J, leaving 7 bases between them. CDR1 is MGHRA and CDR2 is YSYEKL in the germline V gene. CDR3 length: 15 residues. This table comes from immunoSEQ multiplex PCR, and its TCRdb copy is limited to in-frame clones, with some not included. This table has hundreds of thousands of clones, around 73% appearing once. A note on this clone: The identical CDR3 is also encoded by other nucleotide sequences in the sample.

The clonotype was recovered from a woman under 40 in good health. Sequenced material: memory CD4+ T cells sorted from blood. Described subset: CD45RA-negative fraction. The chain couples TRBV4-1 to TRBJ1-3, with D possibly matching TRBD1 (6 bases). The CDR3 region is CASSQGRGSGNTIYF. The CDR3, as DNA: TGCGCCAGCAGCCAAGGCAGGGGCTCTGGAAACACCATATATTTT.